This T cell receptor (beta chain) emerged from a study of graft-versus-host responses after intestinal transplantation. This clone has a single count. Its target is unknown. Using immunoSEQ multiplex PCR, the repertoire was profiled, and TCRdb retains in-frame clones only, with some absent. This table has around 95,000 clones, roughly 87% appearing once. Study-level points and caveats: Analysis identified GvH clones in recipient marrow, with some appearing first in ileum or blood.

The source of this sequence is a human donor who was the organ donor for an intestinal transplant. The sample in question was unstimulated CD4+ T cells sorted from spleen or lymph node cells, obtained before transplant.

The CDR3 region is CASSLAGQVGAFF. The CDR3 nucleotides read TGTGCCAGCAGCTTGGCCGGGCAGGTGGGGGCTTTCTTT. The rearrangement uses TRBV5-5 and TRBJ1-1; no definite D call. The CDR3 runs 13 residues. V was shortened by 0 bases and J by 11 bases, with 14 bases between the two germline ends. Germline CDR1 is SGHKS and CDR2 is YYEKEE (reference sequence).